This paragraph covers one T cell receptor beta chain sequence. CDR1 and CDR2 (germline): SGHTA, FQGTGA. The CDR3 is made up of 15 amino acids. The data originate from a study of T cells expressing NK-cell markers. With the 5' RACE reads reprocessed, TCRdb shows one record per CDR3 protein and no DNA. Its listing shows about 390,000 distinct CDR3 sequences. The sample taken for sequencing was blood T cells: a sorted CD56 or NKG2C T cell subset, CD4+ or CD8+ T cells, or bulk PBMC T cells (not recorded which). This TCR was sampled from a woman between 50 and 59 years old in good health. V and J are TRBV7-3 and TRBJ2-3; TCRdb's D call, TRBD1, is unchecked because there is no DNA. This CDR3 is CASSLGTGTAGTQYF.